The 9 T cell receptor beta chains in this list originate from one sample, sequenced in a study of PD-1 blockade in classical Hodgkin lymphoma. After autologous stem cell transplantation all patients relapsed, and prior brentuximab vedotin exposure differed between cohorts. The assay was immunoSEQ multiplex PCR, and TCRdb's table has in-frame clones only and misses some. The table shows roughly 34,000 clones, with approximately 82% occurring only once. This material consisted of peripheral blood mononuclear cells (PBMCs), taken before the second cycle of nivolumab. The receptors shown here come from a human donor with classical Hodgkin lymphoma.

The chain is built from TRBV15 and TRBJ1-5; tentative D call: TRBD1 (6 bases). The germline V gene encodes CDR1 LNHNV and CDR2 YYDKDF (reference sequence). V was shortened by 1 base and J by 3 bases, with 10 bases between the two germline ends. This CDR3 comprises 15 residues. The CDR3 DNA is TGTGCCACCAGCAGAGCCGGGGGCTTCAATCAGCCCCAGCATTTT. Translation gives CATSRAGGFNQPQHF.

Written as DNA, the CDR3 is TGTGCCAGCAGCTTAGCGGTGGGGGGCACAGATACGCAGTATTTT. Encoded protein: CASSLAVGGTDTQYF. The chain has TRBV7-9 and TRBJ2-3; the D gene could be TRBD1 or TRBD2 (5 bases each). Germline CDR1 and CDR2: SEHNR and FQNEAQ (reference sequence). The CDR3 extends over 15 amino acids. The ends were cut back, 0 bases at V and 1 base at J, with 8 bases in the middle.

V and J are TRBV28 and TRBJ2-1; D is possibly TRBD1 (5 bases). Germline assignment: CDR1 MDHEN and CDR2 SYDVKM. The length of the CDR3 is 15 residues. Trimming stripped 4 bases from V and 7 bases from J, with 17 bases between. The DNA of the CDR3 is TGTGCCAGCAGTTCCCCCCGGGCAGGGCGAAATGAGCAGTTCTTC. It encodes CASSSPRAGRNEQFF.

The chain couples TRBV2 to TRBJ2-1; 10 nucleotides match TRBD2. Germline V CDR1 and CDR2: SNHLY, FYNNEI. V trimming: 2 bases; J trimming: 4 bases; junction bases outside the gene matches: 5. The length of the CDR3 is 16 residues. The CDR3 nucleotides are TGTGCCAGCAGTGAATGGCTAGCGGGGGTTTACAATGAGCAGTTCTTC. Amino acid sequence: CASSEWLAGVYNEQFF.

The chain carries TRBV13 and TRBJ2-3, with 9 bases lining up with TRBD2. This CDR3 has 16 amino acids. Trimming cost V 0 bases and J 5 bases; bases outside gene matches: 6. Germline assignment: CDR1 PRHDT and CDR2 FYEKMQ (reference sequence). Here the CDR3 reads CASSLGIAGVVDTQYF. CDR3 nucleotide sequence: TGTGCCAGCAGCTTAGGAATAGCGGGGGTGGTAGATACGCAGTATTTT.

This clone has at least ten counts. This chain uses TRBV9 with TRBJ1-4; D is uncertain. The V and J ends lost 3 bases and 5 bases respectively, with 17 bases between them. The CDR3 is 16 amino acids. CDR1 SGDLS and CDR2 YYNGEE come from the germline V gene. This chain's CDR3 is CASSAGGNLGNEKLFF. In DNA, the CDR3 is TGTGCCAGCAGCGCAGGCGGGAACCTAGGGAATGAAAAACTGTTTTTT.

The V gene is TRBV7-2, the J gene TRBJ2-5; D assignment may be TRBD1 or TRBD2 (6 bases each). The CDR3 totals 14 residues. Germline assignment: CDR1 SGHTA and CDR2 FQGNSA. V lost 2 bases and J 10 bases, leaving 17 bases between the germline ends. Here the CDR3 reads CASSLRGANWDQYF. The CDR3 coding sequence is TGTGCCAGCAGCTTAAGGGGGGCAAACTGGGACCAGTACTTC.

V and J are TRBV5-4 and TRBJ2-5; D remains ambiguous. V was pared by 5 bases and J by 3 bases, with 5 bases between. Per the germline V gene, CDR1 is SGHNT and CDR2 is YYREEE (reference sequence). The CDR3 runs to 11 residues. The CDR3 loop reads CASSYEETQYF. The CDR3 DNA follows: TGTGCCAGCAGTTACGAAGAGACCCAGTACTTC.

A single count supports this clone. This chain joins TRBV18 and TRBJ2-1; tentative D call: TRBD2 (5 bases). Germline-derived CDR1 and CDR2 are KGHSH and LQKENI. Trimming removed 0 bases from V and 6 bases from J, with 15 bases in between. This CDR3 is 16 amino acids long. The CDR3 loop is CASSPPDLTVGNEQFF. The CDR3 DNA follows: TGTGCCAGCTCACCACCGGACTTGACGGTGGGCAATGAGCAGTTCTTC.